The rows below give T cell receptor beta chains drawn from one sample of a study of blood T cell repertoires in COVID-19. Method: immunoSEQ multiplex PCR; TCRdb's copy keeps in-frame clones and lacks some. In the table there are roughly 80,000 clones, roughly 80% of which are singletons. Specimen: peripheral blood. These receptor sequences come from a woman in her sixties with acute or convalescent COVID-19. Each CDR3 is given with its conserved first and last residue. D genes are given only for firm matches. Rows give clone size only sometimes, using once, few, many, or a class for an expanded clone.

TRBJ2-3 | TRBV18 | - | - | TGTGCCAGCTCACCACGAAGTGACAGTCGCACAGATACGCAGTATTTT | CASSPRSDSRTDTQYF
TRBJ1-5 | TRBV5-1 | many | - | TGCGCCAGCAGCCCCCAGGGAAACAATCAGCCCCAGCATTTT | CASSPQGNNQPQHF
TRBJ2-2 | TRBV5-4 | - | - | TGTGCCAGCAGCTTCGGCAGGGCTAACACCGGGGAGCTGTTTTTT | CASSFGRANTGELFF
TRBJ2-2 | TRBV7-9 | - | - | TGTGCCAGCAGCCTAGCCACAGTAAAAACCGGGGAGCTGTTTTTT | CASSLATVKTGELFF
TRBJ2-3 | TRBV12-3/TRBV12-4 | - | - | TGTGCCAGCGAACGGGGAGGCACAGATACGCAGTATTTT | CASERGGTDTQYF
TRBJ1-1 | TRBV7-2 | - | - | TGTGCCAGCAGCTTAGTCGGCGGGGTTAACACTGAAGCTTTCTTT | CASSLVGGVNTEAFF
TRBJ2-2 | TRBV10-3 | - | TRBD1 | TGTGCCACCAATGACAGGGGGGTGAACACCGGGGAGCTGTTTTTT | CATNDRGVNTGELFF
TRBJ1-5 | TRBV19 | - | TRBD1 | TGTGCCAGTAGGATTACAGGGGACCAGCCCCAGCATTTT | CASRITGDQPQHF
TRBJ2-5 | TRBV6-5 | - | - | TGTGCCAGCAGTCCGACAGGTCCCCAAGAGACCCAGTACTTC | CASSPTGPQETQYF
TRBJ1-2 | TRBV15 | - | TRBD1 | TGTGCCACCAGCAGAGATCTATTGGGACAGGACTATGGCTACACCTTC | CATSRDLLGQDYGYTF
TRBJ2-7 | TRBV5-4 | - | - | TGTGCCAGCAGCCCCGACACCGCTCGCGAGCAGTACTTC | CASSPDTAREQYF
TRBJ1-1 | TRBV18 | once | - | TGTGCCAGCTCACCTTATATCGACACTGAAGCTTTCTTT | CASSPYIDTEAFF
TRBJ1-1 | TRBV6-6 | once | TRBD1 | TGTGCCAGCAGTCCGAACAGGGGGAGCAAGGTGAACACTGAAGCTTTCTTT | CASSPNRGSKVNTEAFF
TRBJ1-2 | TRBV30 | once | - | TGTGCCTGGAGCCCTAGGCCTGGATCCTATGGCTACACCTTC | CAWSPRPGSYGYTF
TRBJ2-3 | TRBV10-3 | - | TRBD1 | TGTGCCATCAGTGATGGACAGGACACAGATACGCAGTATTTT | CAISDGQDTDTQYF
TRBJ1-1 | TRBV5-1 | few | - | TGCGCCAGCAGCTTGTCTACGGGGGATACTGAAGCTTTCTTT | CASSLSTGDTEAFF
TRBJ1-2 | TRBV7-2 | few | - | TGTGCCAGCAGCTTAGACCAAAGGGCAGGACTTTATGGCTACACCTTC | CASSLDQRAGLYGYTF
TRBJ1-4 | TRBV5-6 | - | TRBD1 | TGTGCCAGCAGCGCCAAGACAGGGGCGGATGAAAAACTGTTTTTT | CASSAKTGADEKLFF
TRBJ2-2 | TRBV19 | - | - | TGTGCCAGTAGTATAGACATGACCGGGGAGCTGTTTTTT | CASSIDMTGELFF
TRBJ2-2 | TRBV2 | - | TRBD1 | TGTGCCAGCAGTGAATCAGGGGGCGGGGAGCTGTTTTTT | CASSESGGGELFF
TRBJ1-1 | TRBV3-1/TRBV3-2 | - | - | TGTGCCAGCAGCCAAGGGTCCGATAGGGGCGAAGCTTTCTTT | CASSQGSDRGEAFF
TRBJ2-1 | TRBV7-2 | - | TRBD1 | TGTGCCAGCAGCTTAGCGGGGGACAGGGGTGTTAATGATGAGCAGTTCTTC | CASSLAGDRGVNDEQFF
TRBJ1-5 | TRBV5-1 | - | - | TGCGCCAGCAGGTCGGGGAATGACAATCAGCCCCAGCATTTT | CASRSGNDNQPQHF
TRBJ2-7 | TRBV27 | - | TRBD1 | TGTGCCAGCAGTATTTCCTTGGGACAGGGCGTAGCCTACGAGCAGTACTTC | CASSISLGQGVAYEQYF
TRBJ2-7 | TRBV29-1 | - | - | TGCAGCGTCCACGAGAAGGCCGGGGAGCAGTACTTC | CSVHEKAGEQYF
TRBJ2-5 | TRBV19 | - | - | TGTGCCAGTAGTACCATACAGGGAGCCCAAGAGACCCAGTACTTC | CASSTIQGAQETQYF
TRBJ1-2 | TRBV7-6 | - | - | TGTGCCAGCAGCTTAGTCTCGTCCTATGGCTACACCTTC | CASSLVSSYGYTF
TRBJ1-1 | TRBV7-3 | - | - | TGTGCCAGCAGCCCCGGCACTGAAGCTTTCTTT | CASSPGTEAFF